This T cell receptor (beta chain) was sequenced in a study of vaccination effects on CD4 cells after COVID-19. Within the ViraFEST assay, antigen-specific CD4+ T cells underwent expansion with viral peptide pools prior to sequencing. Culture lasted about ten days before CD4+ T cell isolation. Profiled with immunoSEQ multiplex PCR; TCRdb holds only in-frame clones, not every one. The sample records about 19,000 clones, about 70% being singletons. CDR3 size: 11 residues. Deletions cut 5 bases from V and 6 bases from J, with 8 bases between. The germline CDR1 and CDR2 sequences are SGHVS and FQNEAQ. Points on this clone: Its target is not known.

The TCR originated in a human donor who received a COVID-19 vaccine. Specimen: CD4+ T cells from PBMCs cultured with HCoV-229E spike peptides, collected before COVID-19 vaccination. The chain is built from TRBV7-8 and TRBJ2-7; D call uncertain. DNA for the CDR3: TGTGCCAGCAGCCCCCTTGGCGAGCAGTACTTC. Amino acids: CASSPLGEQYF.